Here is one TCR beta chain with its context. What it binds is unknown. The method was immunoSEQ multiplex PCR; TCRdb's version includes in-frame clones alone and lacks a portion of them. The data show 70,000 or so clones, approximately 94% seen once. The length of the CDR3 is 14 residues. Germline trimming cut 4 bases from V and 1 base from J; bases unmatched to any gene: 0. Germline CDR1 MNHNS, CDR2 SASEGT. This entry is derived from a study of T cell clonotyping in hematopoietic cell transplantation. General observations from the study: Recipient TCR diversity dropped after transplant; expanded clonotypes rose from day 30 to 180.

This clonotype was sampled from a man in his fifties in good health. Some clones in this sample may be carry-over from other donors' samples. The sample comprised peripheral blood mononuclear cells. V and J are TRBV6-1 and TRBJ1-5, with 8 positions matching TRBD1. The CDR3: CASSGQGSNQPQHF. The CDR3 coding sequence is TGTGCCAGCAGTGGACAGGGGAGCAATCAGCCCCAGCATTTT.